These T cell receptor beta chains were read from a single sample in a study of response to subunit inactivated influenza vaccine. Each CDR3 protein is one row after TCRdb ran MiXCR on the RT-PCR reads. Of about 800,000 distinct CDR3 sequences listed, roughly 20% are singletons. Here the sequenced sample was PBMCs from blood, taken approximately 5 days after vaccination. The receptor source for this set is a man aged 50-59 years who received an inactivated influenza vaccine. Each CDR3 is given with its conserved first and last residue. A D gene is named only where the DNA matches it firmly. Clone size appears in some rows only: once, few, many, or a class for an expanded clone.

d_gene	abundance	v_gene	j_gene	CDR3aa	CDR3nt
TRBD1	many	TRBV29-1	TRBJ2-1	CSVEDRTGGGNEQFF	TGCAGCGTTGAAGATCGGACAGGGGGAGGCAATGAGCAGTTCTTC
NA	NA	TRBV20-1	TRBJ2-2	CSATDRPNTGELFF	TGCAGTGCCACCGACAGGCCGAACACCGGGGAGCTGTTTTTT
NA	few	TRBV20-1	TRBJ1-5	CSARRYSNQPQHF	TGCAGTGCGAGACGGTATAGCAATCAGCCCCAGCATTTT
NA	NA	TRBV11-2	TRBJ2-5	CASSLDRAGGGVTQYF	TGTGCCAGCAGCTTAGACCGGGCCGGCGGCGGGGTGACCCAGTACTTC
NA	many	TRBV20-1	TRBJ2-2	CSARHTTGELFF	TGCAGTGCTAGACACACCACCGGGGAGCTGTTTTTT
TRBD1	NA	TRBV5-1	TRBJ2-7	CASSSEGQGYEQYF	TGCGCCAGCAGCTCGGAGGGACAGGGATACGAGCAGTACTTC
TRBD1	few	TRBV12-3/TRBV12-4	TRBJ1-2	CASVLTYRGDGYTF	TGTGCCAGCGTCCTCACTTACAGGGGAGATGGCTACACCTTC
TRBD1	NA	TRBV5-6	TRBJ1-1	CASSLQGGSVNTEAFF	TGTGCCAGCAGCTTGCAGGGGGGTAGCGTGAACACTGAAGCTTTCTTT
TRBD2	few	TRBV6-2/TRBV6-3	TRBJ2-5	CASSYTSGDQETQYF	TGTGCCAGCAGTTATACTAGCGGGGATCAAGAGACCCAGTACTTC
TRBD1	many	TRBV28	TRBJ2-7	CASSLMTGQGSQQYF	TGTGCCAGCAGTTTAATGACGGGACAGGGGTCGCAGCAGTACTTC
TRBD2	few	TRBV29-1	TRBJ2-2	CSASGGIGELFF	TGCAGCGCTAGCGGGGGGATCGGGGAGCTGTTTTTT
NA	NA	TRBV7-9	TRBJ1-1	CASSSPMTGGNTEAFF	TGTGCCAGCAGCTCCCCCATGACAGGAGGGAACACTGAAGCTTTCTTT
NA	NA	TRBV3-1	TRBJ1-1	CASKMSASMNTEAFF	TGTGCCAGCAAAATGTCGGCCTCCATGAACACTGAAGCTTTCTTT
NA	NA	TRBV5-1	TRBJ2-1	CASSVGPVSNEQFF	TGCGCCAGCAGTGTTGGGCCTGTATCCAATGAGCAGTTCTTC
TRBD2	few	TRBV6-5	TRBJ2-5	CASSYGTSGMETQYF	TGTGCCAGCAGTTACGGGACTAGCGGGATGGAGACCCAGTACTTC
TRBD2	NA	TRBV9	TRBJ2-7	CASSAGLAGHEQYF	TGTGCCAGCAGCGCGGGACTAGCGGGCCACGAGCAGTACTTC
TRBD1	NA	TRBV20-1	TRBJ1-1	CSARRTGRANTEAFF	TGCAGTGCTAGAAGGACAGGGCGAGCGAACACTGAAGCTTTCTTT
TRBD1	few	TRBV9	TRBJ2-7	CASSDSGGASQEQYF	TGTGCCAGCAGCGACTCAGGGGGCGCTTCTCAAGAGCAGTACTTC
TRBD2	NA	TRBV12-3/TRBV12-4	TRBJ2-5	CASGSSGVKYF	TGTGCCAGTGGGTCTAGCGGGGTTAAGTACTTC
TRBD2	NA	TRBV14	TRBJ2-1	CASSPSGIEQFF	TGTGCCAGCAGCCCTAGCGGGATTGAGCAGTTCTTC
NA	many	TRBV29-1	TRBJ2-2	CSVLSGTPTGELFF	TGCAGCGTTCTTTCGGGGACACCCACCGGGGAGCTGTTTTTT
NA	few	TRBV6-6	TRBJ1-2	CASSYKSGPDSF	TGTGCCAGCAGTTACAAGTCAGGCCCAGATAGTTTC
NA	NA	TRBV2	TRBJ1-2	CASRGPNIRFLYGYTF	TGTGCCAGCAGGGGTCCCAACATCAGGTTCCTATATGGCTACACCTTC
NA	few	TRBV28	TRBJ1-1	CASSYHSKNTEAFF	TGTGCCAGCAGTTACCATTCGAAGAACACTGAAGCTTTCTTT
TRBD1	NA	TRBV20-1	TRBJ2-3	CSARGTGGPDTQYF	TGCAGTGCTAGGGGGACAGGGGGCCCAGATACGCAGTATTTT
TRBD2	NA	TRBV5-1	TRBJ2-2	CASTERENTGELFF	TGCGCCAGCACGGAGCGGGAGAACACCGGGGAGCTGTTTTTT
NA	few	TRBV7-9	TRBJ1-1	CASSLAKQFNTEAFF	TGTGCCAGCAGCTTAGCGAAACAGTTCAACACTGAAGCTTTCTTT
TRBD2	once	TRBV13	TRBJ2-1	CASSSGLAGGLSSYNEQFF	TGTGCCAGCAGCTCAGGACTAGCGGGAGGTCTTAGCTCCTACAATGAGCAGTTCTTC
NA	many	TRBV29-1	TRBJ1-4	CSVVYTPILNGKLFF	TGCAGCGTTGTTTATACACCAATACTTAATGGAAAACTGTTTTTT
TRBD1	many	TRBV20-1	TRBJ2-3	CSARPGQGADTQYF	TGCAGTGCTAGACCGGGACAGGGAGCAGATACGCAGTATTTT
NA	NA	TRBV6-1	TRBJ2-7	CASSKKGETSYEQYF	TGTGCCAGCTCGAAGAAGGGCGAAACCTCCTACGAGCAGTACTTC
TRBD1	many	TRBV9	TRBJ2-1	CASSAGQAIYNEQFF	TGTGCCAGCAGCGCTGGACAGGCTATCTACAATGAGCAGTTCTTC
TRBD2	NA	TRBV7-2	TRBJ2-7	CASSLVGGRTAYEQYF	TGTGCCAGCAGCTTAGTCGGCGGGAGGACGGCCTACGAGCAGTACTTC
NA	NA	TRBV23-1	TRBJ2-4	CASSQSYF	TGCGCCAGCAGTCAATCGTACTTC
NA	NA	TRBV20-1	TRBJ2-1	CSASTGWNEQFF	TGCAGTGCTTCCACAGGGTGGAATGAGCAGTTCTTC
NA	few	TRBV12-3/TRBV12-4	TRBJ1-5	CASSPFLRHSNQPQHF	TGTGCCAGCAGTCCATTTCTCCGACATAGCAATCAGCCCCAGCATTTT
NA	few	TRBV9	TRBJ1-1	CASSETVNTEAFF	TGTGCCAGCAGCGAGACCGTGAACACTGAAGCTTTCTTT